This T cell receptor (beta chain) was found in a study of blood T cell repertoires in COVID-19. Study details: The United States, Italy and Spain were the sources of the acute and convalescent COVID-19 samples.

Trimming took 0 bases from V and 5 from J; bases not matched to a gene: 6. Germline V gives CDR1 SGDLS, CDR2 YYNGEE. The CDR3 consists of 16 residues. The protocol was immunoSEQ multiplex PCR, while the TCRdb copy is restricted to in-frame clones and leaves out a portion. The table includes tens of thousands of clones, 90% to 95% detected once. Input material: peripheral blood. V and J are TRBV9 and TRBJ2-5; TRBD2 aligns across 11 bases. This TCR derives from a human donor with active COVID-19. The donor label of this sample is uncertain. CDR3 sequence reads: CASSVELAGGTETQYF. CDR3 nucleotides: TGTGCCAGCAGCGTAGAGCTAGCGGGGGGCACGGAGACCCAGTACTTC.